A selection of T cell receptor beta chains follows, all from one sample in a study of memory CD4+ T cells and cytomegalovirus serostatus. Some clones are missing from TCRdb's copy, which holds only in-frame ones; the method was immunoSEQ multiplex PCR. The sample shows some 50,000 clones, about 74% of them seen only once. The sequencing sample was made of memory CD4+ T cells from blood. The receptors were sampled from an adult in good health and CMV-seropositive. Both conserved end residues are part of each CDR3. The D gene is left open where the match is weak. A row's size may be missing; if present it is once, few, many or a size class.

J gene,D gene,V gene,clone size,CDR3 protein,CDR3 DNA
TRBJ2-7,.,TRBV11-2,.,CASSLGPAQGGYEQYF,TGTGCCAGCAGCTTAGGCCCAGCCCAGGGGGGATACGAGCAGTACTTC
TRBJ2-4,TRBD1,TRBV7-8,.,CASSPGTGEINIQYF,TGTGCCAGCAGCCCCGGGACAGGGGAAATAAACATTCAGTACTTC
TRBJ1-6,.,TRBV5-4,.,CASSAQGIGDSPLHF,TGTGCCAGCAGCGCCCAAGGGATAGGGGATTCACCCCTCCACTTT
TRBJ1-2,.,TRBV5-1,.,CASSFRQGGYTF,TGCGCCAGCAGCTTTCGCCAGGGGGGCTACACCTTC
TRBJ2-3,TRBD2,TRBV7-8,.,CASSHGTSGSSTDTQYF,TGTGCCAGCAGCCACGGGACTAGCGGGAGTAGCACAGATACGCAGTATTTT
TRBJ1-1,.,TRBV7-2,.,CASSLTGQDAFTEAFF,TGTGCCAGCAGCTTAACTGGTCAGGATGCGTTCACTGAAGCTTTCTTT
TRBJ2-7,TRBD2,TRBV7-2,.,CASSLAGLDHEQYF,TGTGCCAGCAGCTTAGCTGGACTAGATCACGAGCAGTACTTC
TRBJ2-3,TRBD1,TRBV7-8,.,CASSPDRQGPTDTQYF,TGTGCCAGCAGCCCCGACAGACAGGGACCCACAGATACGCAGTATTTT
TRBJ1-1,.,TRBV10-3,.,CATRDPGTNTEAFF,TGTGCCACCCGTGATCCCGGGACGAACACTGAAGCTTTCTTT
TRBJ1-3,TRBD1,TRBV28,few,CASSLAGGRRNTIYF,TGTGCCAGCAGTTTAGCAGGGGGCAGGAGAAACACCATATATTTT
TRBJ2-3,.,TRBV6-6,.,CASSYSRKHTDTQYF,TGTGCCAGCAGTTACTCACGGAAACACACAGATACGCAGTATTTT
TRBJ1-5,.,TRBV19,.,CASSPLTRGSGNQPQHF,TGTGCCAGTAGTCCCCTAACTCGGGGGAGTGGTAATCAGCCCCAGCATTTT
TRBJ1-1,.,TRBV15,few,CATKGRMNTEAFF,TGTGCCACCAAGGGTCGCATGAACACTGAAGCTTTCTTT